This is a list of T cell receptor beta chains from one sample in a study of CD8 T cells in Susac syndrome. TCRdb redid the calling of the immunoSEQ multiplex PCR reads with MiXCR, one entry per CDR3 protein. This sample yields around 80,000 distinct CDR3 sequences, of which over 90% are seen a single time; about 0.25% belongs to the top ten. Material: CD8+ T cells from PBMCs. These receptors were taken from a human donor in good health. Both conserved end residues are part of each CDR3. A D gene is named only where the DNA matches it firmly. For some rows the clone size is stated as once, few or many, or as a class when expanded; others skip it.

>TRBD1|TRBV18|TRBJ2-7|.
TGTGCCAGCTCACCGGGGGACAGCGCCTACGAGCAGTACTTC
CASSPGDSAYEQYF
>.|TRBV4-1|TRBJ1-1|.
TGCGCCAGCAGCCCTGAGGGGGGAGTGAACACTGAAGCTTTCTTT
CASSPEGGVNTEAFF
>.|TRBV5-1|TRBJ2-1|.
TGCGCCAGCAGCAATTTATACAGGGAAGAAAACAATGAGCAGTTCTTC
CASSNLYREENNEQFF
>TRBD1|TRBV12-3/TRBV12-4|TRBJ2-1|.
TGTGCCAGCAGTTTTCAGGGGGTTGTCGAGCAGTTCTTC
CASSFQGVVEQFF
>.|TRBV20-1|TRBJ1-1|.
TGCAGTGCCGAAATGGAAGGGACTGAAGCTTTCTTT
CSAEMEGTEAFF
>.|TRBV24-1|TRBJ2-4|.
TGTGCCACCACCCCGTCCAAAAACATTCAGTACTTC
CATTPSKNIQYF
>.|TRBV2|TRBJ1-5|.
TGTGCCAGCAGTGAAGACTATAGCAATCAGCCCCAGCATTTT
CASSEDYSNQPQHF
>.|TRBV6-2/TRBV6-3|TRBJ2-5|.
TGTGCCAGCACCCTCGTCCGGGACACTGAAGAGACCCAGTACTTC
CASTLVRDTEETQYF
>.|TRBV19|TRBJ1-5|.
TGTGCCAGTACGGGGGGATCCGGGACCGTAAATCAGCCCCAGCATTTT
CASTGGSGTVNQPQHF
>.|TRBV5-1|TRBJ2-1|.
TGCGCCAGCAGCTTCCTGAAGAACGATGAGCAGTTCTTC
CASSFLKNDEQFF
>.|TRBV4-1|TRBJ1-2|.
TGCGCCAGCAGCCAAGCTCTTAACTATGGCTACACCTTC
CASSQALNYGYTF
>.|TRBV2|TRBJ2-5|.
TGTGCCAGCATCCAGGGTCCGGGGGAAGAGACCCAGTACTTC
CASIQGPGEETQYF
>TRBD1|TRBV28|TRBJ2-1|.
TGTGCCAGCAGTTCAATTCAGGGGGCTTCGGAAAATGAGCAGTTCTTC
CASSSIQGASENEQFF
>.|TRBV29-1|TRBJ1-2|once
TGCAGCGGGGAACTTGCTGACATACCGGGCTACACCTTC
CSGELADIPGYTF
>.|TRBV5-1|TRBJ1-4|once
TGCGCCAGCAGCTCTACAGGGTACCTTAATGAAAAACTGTTTTTT
CASSSTGYLNEKLFF
>.|TRBV6-1|TRBJ2-3|medium-sized
TGTGCCAGCAGTTCCGGGGGCGTCACAGATACGCAGTATTTT
CASSSGGVTDTQYF
>TRBD2|TRBV7-2|TRBJ2-1|.
TGTGCCAGCAGCTTAGTGGGGGGGACCAATGAGCAGTTCTTC
CASSLVGGTNEQFF
>TRBD1|TRBV7-7|TRBJ2-7|.
TGTGCCAGCAGCCCGTTCGTGGGACAGAGTAGCCGCTACGAGCAGTACTTC
CASSPFVGQSSRYEQYF
>TRBD1|TRBV10-3|TRBJ2-6|.
TGTGCCATCAGTGGGCGGGACAGGGGCTTGTCTGGGGCCAACGTCCTGACTTTC
CAISGRDRGLSGANVLTF
>TRBD1|TRBV10-3|TRBJ2-1|.
TGTGCCATCAGTGTTGGGACAGCTTACAATGAGCAGTTCTTC
CAISVGTAYNEQFF
>.|TRBV4-1|TRBJ1-5|.
TGCGCCAGCAGCCATCAGGAGGGCAAGAGCAATCAGCCCCAGCATTTT
CASSHQEGKSNQPQHF
>.|TRBV15|TRBJ1-1|.
TGTGCCACCAGCAGAGATGTGTACACTGAAGCTTTCTTT
CATSRDVYTEAFF
>TRBD1|TRBV14|TRBJ1-1|.
TGTGCCAGCAGCCCTTACGGGACAGCTAACACTGAAGCTTTCTTT
CASSPYGTANTEAFF
>.|TRBV6-1|TRBJ2-2|.
TGTGCCAGCCACCCAAGGGGCTCCCCGAACACCGGGGAGCTGTTTTTT
CASHPRGSPNTGELFF
>.|TRBV4-1|TRBJ2-7|once
TGCGCCAGCAGCCAAGCGGACAGCGGCTACGAGCAGTACTTC
CASSQADSGYEQYF